The 21 T cell receptor beta chains below come from one sample, sequenced in a study of post-analysis software for immune sequencing data. Notes on the study in general: Included in a set of several TRBV segments more frequent in patients than controls were TRBV5-6, TRBV5-1 and TRBV20-1.

These receptors' antigens are unknown. Unique molecular identifiers were present in the TCR beta cDNA libraries. From the PCR reads, TCRdb called clonotypes with MiXCR, one entry per CDR3 protein. This sample has around 710,000 distinct CDR3 sequences, with around 46% found just once. The sample taken for sequencing was blood. Receptor source: a girl under 18 with multiple sclerosis.

This chain links TRBV29-1 with TRBJ2-3, with a tentative D call TRBD2 (6 bases). The length of the CDR3 is 14 residues. Trimming left V 1 base short and J 4 bases short, with 12 bases between. Germline CDR1 and CDR2: SQVTM and ANQGSEA. The CDR3 bases are TGCAGCGTTGAAGGCCGGGGGAAGGCAGATACGCAGTATTTT. Translated: CSVEGRGKADTQYF.

The sample holds a few counts of this clonotype. The chain uses TRBV7-3 and TRBJ2-1, with unresolved D. Germline V gene data show CDR1 as SGHTA and CDR2 as FQGTGA. V was pared by 0 bases and J by 7 bases, with 7 bases between. The CDR3 runs 13 residues. The CDR3 spells CASSLTFLNEQFF. The CDR3 nucleotides read TGTGCCAGCAGCTTAACCTTCCTGAATGAGCAGTTCTTC. Together with reference TRBV7-3 and TRBJ2-1, the CDR3 gives the full variable domain: GAGVSQTPSNKVTEKGKYVELRCDPISGHTALYWYRQSLGQGPEFLIYFQGTGAADDSGLPNDRFFAVRPEGSVSTLKIQRTERGDSAVYLCASSLTFLNEQFFGPGTRLTVL.

As to this clonotype: The missing conserved phenylalanine or tryptophan at the end of this CDR3 makes a read error likely. The chain recombines TRBV5-1 with TRBJ2-3; no firm D call. Trimming pared 3 bases from V and 2 bases from J, leaving 4 bases between. Germline CDR1 SGHRS, CDR2 YFSETQ. CDR3 size: 12 residues. The CDR3 DNA reads TGCGCCAGCAGCTCAAACACAGATACGCAGTATTAT. Amino acids: CASSSNTDTQYY.

The V call is TRBV7-9, the J call TRBJ2-7; either TRBD1 or TRBD2 may supply D (5 bases each). The CDR3 has 13 residues. The germline V gene has CDR1 SEHNR and CDR2 FQNEAQ (reference sequence). Trimming cost V 5 bases and J 2 bases, with 10 bases left between them. CDR3 in DNA: TGTGCCAGCAGCCAGGGACCGGCCTACGAGCAGTACTTC. Residues: CASSQGPAYEQYF. The full variable domain, rest sourced from reference TRBV7-9 and TRBJ2-7, is DTGVSQNPRHKITKRGQNVTFRCDPISEHNRLYWYRQTLGQGPEFLTYFQNEAQLEKSRLLSDRFSAERPKGSFSTLEIQRTEQGDSAMYLCASSQGPAYEQYFGPGTRLTVT.

The chain uses TRBV7-3 and TRBJ2-3; 8 bases match TRBD2. The CDR3 sequence is 15 residues long. Losses at the gene ends were 4 bases for V and 5 bases for J; bases not matched to a gene: 8. Germline V gene data show CDR1 as SGHTA and CDR2 as FQGTGA. CDR3 in DNA: TGTGCCAGCAGCTGGGACGGGAGGGTGGAAGATACGCAGTATTTT. Translation: CASSWDGRVEDTQYF. Drawing the rest from reference TRBV7-3 and TRBJ2-3, the complete variable domain is GAGVSQTPSNKVTEKGKYVELRCDPISGHTALYWYRQSLGQGPEFLIYFQGTGAADDSGLPNDRFFAVRPEGSVSTLKIQRTERGDSAVYLCASSWDGRVEDTQYFGPGTRLTVL.

The chain employs TRBV7-9 and TRBJ2-5; 11 bases map to TRBD2. Germline assignment: CDR1 SEHNR and CDR2 FQNEAQ (reference sequence). The trim removed 1 base at V and 3 bases at J, leaving 7 bases unmatched. The CDR3 contains 17 residues. CDR3 loop: CASSLGSSGGSKETQYF. For the CDR3, the DNA is TGTGCCAGCAGCTTAGGATCTAGCGGGGGGTCCAAAGAGACCCAGTACTTC. The variable domain in full, completed from reference TRBV7-9 and TRBJ2-5, reads DTGVSQNPRHKITKRGQNVTFRCDPISEHNRLYWYRQTLGQGPEFLTYFQNEAQLEKSRLLSDRFSAERPKGSFSTLEIQRTEQGDSAMYLCASSLGSSGGSKETQYFGPGTRLLVL.

This clonotype has only a few counts. The V gene is TRBV7-9, the J gene TRBJ1-4; no reliable D call. CDR1 is SEHNR, CDR2 FQNEAQ, per germline (reference sequence). V lost 1 base and J lost 8, with 17 bases in between. This CDR3 comprises 16 residues. The CDR3 sequence: CASSLEGGWVGEKLFF. The CDR3 DNA reads as TGTGCCAGCAGCTTAGAAGGTGGCTGGGTCGGGGAAAAACTGTTTTTT.

This clonotype turned up a few times. The genes are TRBV5-5 and TRBJ2-1; 11 bases fit TRBD2. With 2 bases clipped from V and 6 bases from J, the junction kept 7 bases outside the gene matches. The CDR3 sequence is 16 residues long. Germline CDR1 is SGHKS and CDR2 is YYEKEE (reference sequence). CDR3 region: CASSLLAGALGNEQFF. The DNA of the CDR3 is TGTGCCAGCAGCTTACTAGCGGGGGCCCTCGGCAATGAGCAGTTCTTC.

This clonotype has a handful of counts. This chain uses TRBV7-2 with TRBJ2-4; no clear D gene. V lost 1 base and J 7 bases, leaving 8 bases between the germline ends. In germline, CDR1 is SGHTA, CDR2 FQGNSA. The CDR3 is 13 residues long. The CDR3 nucleotides are TGTGCCAGCAGCTTAGATCCAGTCAACATTCAGTACTTC. As protein: CASSLDPVNIQYF.

In this sample, this clonotype turned up a few times. The V and J genes are TRBV6-2 or TRBV6-3 and TRBJ1-5; 8 bases align to TRBD1. With V trimmed by 1 base and J by 7 bases, 3 bases remained unmatched. The CDR3 runs to 14 residues. The germline CDR1 and CDR2 sequences are MNHEY and SVGEGT. This chain's CDR3 is CASSYFAGGQPQHF. The CDR3 DNA reads as TGTGCCAGCAGTTACTTCGCAGGGGGCCAGCCCCAGCATTTT.

As DNA, the CDR3 is TGTGCCAGCAGTTTAAACCCGAGTGGGGCCCAGTACTTC. It codes for CASSLNPSGAQYF. This chain uses TRBV27 with TRBJ2-5; no reliable D call. Germline CDR1 is MNHEY and CDR2 is SMNVEV (reference sequence). There are 13 residues in the CDR3. V lost 2 bases, J lost 9 bases, and 13 bases lay in between.

This clonotype was found a few times. This chain joins TRBV12-3 or TRBV12-4 and TRBJ1-5, with D unresolved. The CDR3 runs 13 residues. V shed 4 bases and J shed 7 bases, with 11 bases lying between them. CDR3 nucleotide sequence: TGTGCCAGCAGTTCCCTGGGGAGGCAGCCCCAGCATTTT. Its protein is CASSSLGRQPQHF.

This sequence joins TRBV29-1 and TRBJ2-5; the match to TRBD1 covers 9 bases. The germline CDR1 and CDR2 sequences are SQVTM and ANQGSEA. CDR3 size: 14 residues. V lost 4 bases to trimming and J lost 11 bases; unmatched junction nucleotides: 14. CDR3 in amino acids: CSVVVDRGGYGQYF. The CDR3 nucleotides are TGCAGCGTTGTTGTAGACAGGGGGGGTTACGGGCAGTACTTC.

The rearrangement joins TRBV7-2 to TRBJ2-4, with 7 bases identical to TRBD2. The V and J ends lost 0 bases and 8 bases, in that order; junction bases with no gene match: 10. Per the germline V gene, CDR1 is SGHTA and CDR2 is FQGNSA. The CDR3 sequence is 16 residues long. The CDR3 nucleotides are TGTGCCAGCAGCTTAGCCCGGCTAGCGGCAGCACACATTCAGTACTTC. This sequence encodes CASSLARLAAAHIQYF. Variable domain in full (rest from reference TRBV7-2 and TRBJ2-4): GAGVSQSPSNKVTEKGKDVELRCDPISGHTALYWYRQSLGQGLEFLIYFQGNSAPDKSGLPSDRFSAERTGGSVSTLTIQRTQQEDSAVYLCASSLARLAAAHIQYFGAGTRLSVL.

This clonotype was detected many times. This rearrangement joins TRBV7-8 to TRBJ2-7; D may be TRBD1 (6 bases). Germline-derived CDR1 and CDR2 are SGHVS and FQNEAQ. The CDR3 sequence is 16 residues long. Trimming took 1 base from V and 6 from J, leaving 19 bases between them. CDR3 sequence reads: CASSLVVGTSSGEQYF. The CDR3 DNA reads TGTGCCAGCAGCTTAGTGGTGGGGACAAGCTCGGGCGAGCAGTACTTC.

This clonotype was detected only a few times. The rearrangement links TRBV12-3 or TRBV12-4 to TRBJ2-1, with 13 bases matching TRBD2. The CDR3 has 16 residues. V was pared by 2 bases and J by 8 bases, with 6 bases of the junction left unmatched. DNA for the CDR3: TGTGCCAGCAGTTTACAGACTAGCGGGAGGATGGATGAGCAGTTCTTC. This gives the protein CASSLQTSGRMDEQFF.

The chain links TRBV12-3 or TRBV12-4 to TRBJ2-5, with TRBD2 matching 13 bases. The CDR3 consists of 18 residues. Germline trimming cut 5 bases from V and 11 bases from J; bases unmatched to any gene: 20. In nucleotides, the CDR3 is TGTGCCAGCAGTACCTCCTCTACTAGCGGGAGGGCCTATTGGGAGCAGTACTTC. Translation gives CASSTSSTSGRAYWEQYF.

The chain couples TRBV7-2 to TRBJ1-2; possibly TRBD1 for D (5 bases). The CDR3 totals 14 residues. The germline V gene encodes CDR1 SGHTA and CDR2 FQGNSA. V dropped 1 base and J dropped 4 bases, with 10 bases sitting between them. The CDR3 DNA reads TGTGCCAGCAGCTTAGTCGCAGGGTCCTATGGCTACACCTTC. Translating gives CASSLVAGSYGYTF.

The chain combines TRBV29-1 with TRBJ2-1; TRBD2 agrees at 13 bases. The germline CDR1 and CDR2 sequences are SQVTM and ANQGSEA. CDR3 length: 14 residues. With 5 bases clipped from V and 6 bases from J, the junction kept 4 bases outside the gene matches. DNA of the CDR3: TGCAGCGTTTTGACTAGCGGGAGGTCCAATGAGCAGTTCTTC. Translation gives CSVLTSGRSNEQFF.

Comments on this clonotype: It may be a read error: a sequence one base away is much more abundant. The chain carries TRBV28 and TRBJ1-5; D gene uncertain. V lost 4 bases and J 1 base, leaving 5 bases between the germline ends. The CDR3 runs to 13 residues. Germline V gene sequence: CDR1 MDHEN, CDR2 SYDVKM. The CDR3: CASSSQSNQPQHF. CDR3 DNA sequence: TGTGCCAGCAGTTCCCAGAGCAATCAGCCCCAGCATTTT.

This clonotype was detected a few times. This CDR3 is CASSSTGLVQTEAFF. The CDR3 region has the DNA TGTGCCAGCAGTTCGACAGGCCTTGTTCAGACTGAAGCTTTCTTT. The rearrangement links TRBV28 to TRBJ1-1; perhaps TRBD1 as D (6 bases). Per the germline V gene, CDR1 is MDHEN and CDR2 is SYDVKM. The CDR3 has 15 amino acids. Trimming cost V 4 bases and J 5 bases, with 17 bases left between them. Full variable domain (outside the CDR3, taken from reference TRBV28 and TRBJ1-1): DVKVTQSSRYLVKRTGEKVFLECVQDMDHENMFWYRQDPGLGLRLIYFSYDVKMKEKGDIPEGYSVSREKKERFSLILESASTNQTSMYLCASSSTGLVQTEAFFGQGTRLTVV.